The sample holds one count of the clone carrying this T cell receptor (beta chain). Its antigen is currently unknown. This sample is drawn from a study of cytomegalovirus exposure and HLA in healthy donors. For the study at large: T cells numbering approximately 170 million yielded some 100 million unique TCR beta sequences in an earlier analysis. Caucasian-associated ancestry cluster membership applied to approximately 81% of a few hundred genotyped donors. General study points: In a later analysis, parvovirus B19, influenza, CMV and Epstein-Barr virus appeared linked to several top co-occurrence clusters. In a later analysis, HLA-C alleles had the fewest associated TCRs, DRB1 alleles the most.

PCR employed 60 Vbeta and 13 Jbeta primers. Only in-frame clones appear in the TCRdb table, and some are missing; sequencing was by immunoSEQ multiplex PCR. This repertoire shows around 150,000 clones, around 76% found once; its top ten account for 2% to 2.5%. The CDR3 covers 14 residues. The germline V gene encodes CDR1 LNHDA and CDR2 SQIVND (reference sequence). J was trimmed by 3 bases and V by 8 bases; bases with no gene match: 7. The specimen sequenced was PBMCs. The chain couples TRBV19 to TRBJ2-3; 8 bases fit TRBD1. The receptor was isolated from a female donor in good health and CMV-seronegative. DNA for the CDR3: TGTGCCAGTCGACAGGGGATCTGGACAGATACGCAGTATTTT. Translated, it gives CASRQGIWTDTQYF.